This TCR beta chain comes out of a study of vaccination and CD4 T cells after COVID-19. Study-wide context: The post-vaccine samples came a median approximately 70 days after dose two (range 14 to 241). The cells in question were stimulated using overlapping spike peptides derived from SARS-CoV-2, HCoV-NL63, HCoV-OC43 and HCoV-229E.

Described treatment: approximately 10-day PBMC culture with coronavirus spike peptide pools or control peptides (ViraFEST assay). The Oncomine TCR Beta short-read assay was applied to DNA of cultured CD4+ T cells. It was cultured CD4+ T cells from which genomic DNA was extracted. TCRdb itself ran the PCR reads through MiXCR, one entry per CDR3 protein. The sample has just over 4,000 distinct CDR3 sequences, 20% seen once. This clonotype was detected only a few times. What it binds is unknown. Germline loops: CDR1 KGHSH, CDR2 LQKENI. The CDR3 spans 15 residues. The V end was cut by 3 bases, the J end by 9 bases, with 18 bases between.

The source material was CD4+ T cells from blood, cultured in vitro. This receptor was taken from a human donor who had recovered from COVID-19. This rearrangement joins TRBV18 to TRBJ2-1, with D perhaps TRBD1 (10 bases). The DNA for the CDR3 is TGTGCCAGCTCACCCCAGCGGGGGGACAGGGGTGAGCAGTTCTTC. Translating it yields CASSPQRGDRGEQFF. Filled out from reference TRBV18 and TRBJ2-1, the complete variable domain reads NAGVMQNPRHLVRRRGQEARLRCSPMKGHSHVYWYRQLPEEGLKFMVYLQKENIIDESGMPKERFSAEFPKEGPSILRIQQVVRGDSAAYFCASSPQRGDRGEQFFGPGTRLTVL.